This TCR beta chain came from a study of blood T cell repertoires in COVID-19. Looking at the study overall: PBMCs, B-cell-depleted T cells, or T cells were the source of the cDNA or gDNA that made up the material.

Per the original methods: It was from reference gene primer amplification that nucleated cell counts were estimated. Repertoires were generated with immunoSEQ multiplex PCR, while TCRdb's copy carries only in-frame clones and drops some. Clone size and V and J calls were adopted from that table, with D and trimming inferred from the DNA. The sample has under 75,000 clones; more than 80% are singletons. Trimming cost V 5 bases and J 5 bases; bases outside gene matches: 6. Germline loops: CDR1 MNHEY, CDR2 SVGAGI. The CDR3 is 14 residues long. Input material: peripheral blood. The receptor comes from a man aged 25 to 45 with acute or convalescent COVID-19. The rearrangement links TRBV6-5 to TRBJ1-2, with 9 bases fitting TRBD1. The chain's CDR3 is CASSQGQGGYGYTF. The CDR3 coding sequence is TGTGCCAGCAGTCAGGGACAGGGAGGGTATGGCTACACCTTC.